This TCR beta chain was identified in a study of blood T cell repertoires in COVID-19. Study-wide context: Collection of acute and convalescent COVID-19 samples took place in the United States, Italy and Spain.

This CDR3 is built from 16 residues. Trimming took 1 base from V and 4 from J; bases not matched to a gene: 4. Looked up from germline, CDR1 is MGHRA and CDR2 is YSYEKL. Per the authors' pipeline: Amplification with reference gene primers provided the estimates of nucleated cell counts. Profiled with immunoSEQ multiplex PCR; TCRdb holds only in-frame clones, not every one. That table furnishes V, J and clone size, whereas the DNA furnished D and trimming. The sample contains approximately 390,000 clones, 90% of which appear only once. This receptor was obtained from a man between 18 and 35 years old with active or convalescent COVID-19. The chain couples TRBV4-1 to TRBJ2-1; 10 nucleotides align to TRBD2. The source material was peripheral blood. CDR3 residues: CASSQGTSGAYNEQFF. Written as DNA, the CDR3 is TGCGCCAGCAGCCAAGGGACTAGCGGTGCATACAATGAGCAGTTCTTC.